Below are 8 T cell receptor beta chains sequenced from a single sample in a study of regulatory T cells in long-lasting Graves disease. Time point in this sample: newly diagnosed GD, antithyroid drugs for less than 3 months. RNA isolated from PBMCs was used to make the TCR library. Arm-PCR of CDR3 regions and iRepertoire HTBI primers were used to build TCR beta libraries. TCRdb called the multiplex PCR reads again in MiXCR, with one record for every CDR3 protein. The table has some 370,000 distinct CDR3 sequences, roughly 10% seen once. These same records also appear under a second study, on T cells in Graves' hyperthyroidism and ophthalmopathy.

The sequencing used peripheral blood mononuclear cells (PBMCs), collected at new diagnosis, from a patient treated with antithyroid drugs. These TCRs come from a woman aged 18 to 35 with Graves disease.

The CDR3 is CSVGTGVGNTIYF. CDR3 in DNA: TGCAGCGTCGGGACAGGGGTTGGAAACACCATATATTTT. The chain employs TRBV29-1 and TRBJ1-3; 10 bases are shared with TRBD1. The trim removed 6 bases at V and 3 bases at J, leaving 2 bases unmatched. Per the germline V gene, CDR1 is SQVTM and CDR2 is ANQGSEA. The CDR3 is made up of 13 amino acids.

This clonotype has a count of ten or more. The V call is TRBV20-1, the J call TRBJ2-1, with 12 bases lining up with TRBD2. Trimming cost V 7 bases and J 6 bases; bases outside gene matches: 13. The CDR3 is 16 residues long. Germline V gives CDR1 DFQATT, CDR2 SNEGSKA (reference sequence). The CDR3 is CSVTRTSGALSNEQFF. The DNA for the CDR3 is TGCAGTGTCACGAGGACTAGCGGGGCTCTCAGCAATGAGCAGTTCTTC.

This clonotype was recorded at least ten times. The chain uses TRBV7-2 and TRBJ2-7; 10 bases match TRBD2. The CDR3 runs to 15 residues. J lost 2 bases, V lost 1 base, and 2 bases had no gene match. Germline V gene sequence: CDR1 SGHTA, CDR2 FQGNSA. The CDR3 DNA follows: TGTGCCAGCAGCTTAGTAGCGGGAGGTACCTACGAGCAGTACTTC. Protein sequence: CASSLVAGGTYEQYF.

This clonotype was observed a handful of times. V is TRBV19 and J is TRBJ2-3; the D gene is possibly TRBD2 (6 bases). Looked up from germline, CDR1 is LNHDA and CDR2 is SQIVND (reference sequence). V lost 3 bases to trimming and J lost 4 bases, with 17 bases between them. The CDR3 covers 16 residues. The DNA of the CDR3 is TGTGCCAGTAGTATGCTCGCGGGATTTAGGGCAGATACGCAGTATTTT. Amino acid sequence: CASSMLAGFRADTQYF.

This clonotype was found many times. V and J are TRBV29-1 and TRBJ2-1, with TRBD1 matching over 9 bases. Losses at the gene ends were 4 bases for V and 7 bases for J; bases not matched to a gene: 8. The CDR3 extends over 14 amino acids. In germline, CDR1 is SQVTM, CDR2 ANQGSEA. The CDR3, as DNA: TGCAGCGTTGGGCGGGGGACAGGGTTAAATGAGCAGTTCTTC. It yields the protein CSVGRGTGLNEQFF.

At least ten counts were recorded for this clonotype. V is TRBV20-1 and J is TRBJ2-2; tentative D call: TRBD2 (6 bases). V lost 1 base to trimming and J lost 8 bases, with 14 bases between them. Germline assignment: CDR1 DFQATT and CDR2 SNEGSKA (reference sequence). The CDR3 has 14 residues. The CDR3 sequence is CSARGEVGAGELFF. The CDR3 DNA reads as TGCAGTGCTAGAGGGGAGGTGGGAGCTGGGGAGCTGTTTTTT.

V gene TRBV7-9 combines with J gene TRBJ2-1; 8 nucleotides match TRBD2. Germline trimming cut 5 bases from V and 4 bases from J; bases unmatched to any gene: 10. CDR1 is SEHNR, CDR2 FQNEAQ, per germline (reference sequence). CDR3 length: 16 amino acids. The CDR3 DNA follows: TGTGCCAGCAGCCCCCCCAAAGCGGGGGTGTACAATGAGCAGTTCTTC. Amino acids: CASSPPKAGVYNEQFF.

The chain links TRBV12-3 or TRBV12-4 to TRBJ2-2; TRBD2 matches at 11 bases. CDR3 length: 16 residues. Trimming cost V 6 bases and J 5 bases; bases outside gene matches: 8. The CDR3 region is CASRIIAGGLTGELFF. Here the CDR3 DNA reads TGTGCCAGCAGAATAATAGCGGGGGGGCTTACCGGGGAGCTGTTTTTT.